These 30 T cell receptor beta chains came from one sample sequenced in a study of beta chain features in type 1 diabetes. cDNA synthesis used the whole RNA isolate, giving expressed TCRB sequences. TCRdb's copy holds only in-frame clones and misses some; the assay was immunoSEQ multiplex PCR. This sample has hundreds of thousands of clones, with about 29% found just once. Sequences were obtained from naive CD4+ T cells from blood. The source is a man aged 18 to 29 in good health.

The chain is built from TRBV7-2 and TRBJ2-7, with TRBD1 matching 7 bases. The V gene's germline CDR1 is SGHTA and CDR2 FQGNSA. This CDR3 spans 14 amino acids. The ends lost 4 bases at V and 2 bases at J; junction bases unmatched: 5. CDR3 nucleotides: TGTGCCAGCAGCTCCCTCGGACAGGCCTACGAGCAGTACTTC. Translated: CASSSLGQAYEQYF.

The chain carries TRBV6-5 and TRBJ2-7, with 8 positions matching TRBD2. Germline V gene lookup returns CDR1 MNHEY and CDR2 SVGAGI. The CDR3 sequence is 16 residues long. V lost 4 bases to trimming and J lost 3 bases; unmatched junction nucleotides: 11. As DNA, the CDR3 is TGTGCCAGCAGTTGGGGAGGGGGACTAGTTAACTACGAGCAGTACTTC. Encoded protein: CASSWGGGLVNYEQYF.

For this clone: This specimen includes other DNA sequences encoding the same CDR3. V is TRBV20-1 and J is TRBJ2-7; no definite D call. This CDR3 spans 10 amino acids. V lost 3 bases, J lost 1 base, and 1 base lay in between. CDR1 is DFQATT, CDR2 SNEGSKA, per germline (reference sequence). The CDR3 bases are TGCAGTGCTAGTTCCTACGAGCAGTACTTC. Its translation: CSASSYEQYF.

This clone appeared a few times. The chain joins TRBV5-4 to TRBJ2-1, with 8 bases identical to TRBD2. Germline CDR1 and CDR2: SGHNT and YYREEE (reference sequence). There are 11 residues in the CDR3. The J segment lost 10 bases and the V segment lost 4 bases, leaving 1 base of the junction unmatched. CDR3 sequence: CASSRGGEQFF. The CDR3 coding sequence is TGTGCCAGCAGCCGCGGGGGGGAGCAGTTCTTC.

The chain carries TRBV4-1 and TRBJ2-4; D ambiguous. CDR1 is MGHRA, CDR2 YSYEKL, per germline. The CDR3 length is 15 residues. V was shortened by 1 base and J by 1 base, with 8 bases between the two germline ends. CDR3 protein: CASSQGDLAKNIQYF. For the CDR3, the DNA is TGCGCCAGCAGCCAAGGAGACCTGGCCAAAAACATTCAGTACTTC.

V is TRBV7-2 and J is TRBJ2-7; perhaps TRBD2 as D (5 bases). Germline-derived CDR1 and CDR2 are SGHTA and FQGNSA. This CDR3 has 13 residues. The germline V and J ends were trimmed by 0 bases and 5 bases, with 8 bases remaining between them. CDR3 DNA: TGTGCCAGCAGCTTAGCTCGGGATAACGAGCAGTACTTC. The encoded protein is CASSLARDNEQYF.

This clone was seen more than once but under ten times. This sequence joins TRBV29-1 and TRBJ2-3; the match to TRBD2 covers 9 bases. This CDR3 region has 16 residues. With V trimmed by 3 bases and J by 1 base, 8 bases remained unmatched. Germline V gives CDR1 SQVTM, CDR2 ANQGSEA. The CDR3 coding sequence is TGCAGCGTTGATCTGTTCCTAGCGGGGCGCACAGATACGCAGTATTTT. Its protein product is CSVDLFLAGRTDTQYF.

This clone was picked up a small number of times. It is unclear where the CDR3 begins or ends on the DNA, so no DNA is shown, and the CDR3 is as TCRdb lists it. The V and J genes are TRBV9 and TRBJ2-5; no check of the table's D call, TRBD2, against the DNA was made. Germline CDR1 and CDR2: SGDLS and YYNGEE. Inclusive of both ends, the CDR3 amounts to 13 amino acids. CDR3 protein: CASSVGGGTAKYF.

V and J are TRBV4-3 and TRBJ2-3; TRBD2 matches at 16 bases. Germline CDR1 is LGHNA and CDR2 is YSLEER. The CDR3 has 19 residues. V trimming: 0 bases; J trimming: 7 bases; junction bases outside the gene matches: 10. The CDR3 here is CASSQEATPGLAGGNTQYF. The CDR3 coding sequence is TGCGCCAGCAGCCAAGAGGCTACCCCGGGACTAGCGGGAGGGAATACGCAGTATTTT.

This clone was observed a single time. The V gene is TRBV11-2, the J gene TRBJ2-2; D might be TRBD1 (5 bases). The CDR3 has 14 amino acids. V was trimmed by 5 bases and J by 2 bases, leaving 9 bases between them. Germline CDR1 SGHAT, CDR2 FQNNGV. CDR3 nucleotide sequence: TGTGCCAGCAGCCTAACAGGAAACACCGGGGAGCTGTTTTTT. It yields the protein CASSLTGNTGELFF. The full variable domain, with the rest looked up from reference TRBV11-2 and TRBJ2-2, is EAGVAQSPRYKIIEKRQSVAFWCNPISGHATLYWYQQILGQGPKLLIQFQNNGVVDDSQLPKDRFSAERLKGVDSTLKIQPAKLEDSAVYLCASSLTGNTGELFFGEGSRLTVL.

This sequence joins TRBV6-5 and TRBJ2-5, with D unresolved. The CDR3 covers 13 residues. Germline lookup yields CDR1 MNHEY and CDR2 SVGAGI. V shed 2 bases and J shed 6 bases, with 10 bases lying between them. The CDR3 nucleotides are TGTGCCAGCAGTTACCCCGGAGTACAGACCCAGTACTTC. As protein: CASSYPGVQTQYF.

The V call is TRBV10-3, the J call TRBJ2-7, with D possibly being TRBD2 (5 bases). The CDR3 has 15 residues. Germline CDR1 reads ENHRY; CDR2 reads SYGVKD. V lost 2 bases and J 4 bases, leaving 15 bases between the germline ends. The chain's CDR3 is CAISEPLSREYEQYF. The DNA of the CDR3 is TGTGCCATCAGTGAGCCCTTAAGTAGGGAGTACGAGCAGTACTTC.

The gene calls are TRBV5-1 and TRBJ2-3, with 7 bases identical to TRBD1. Germline assignment: CDR1 SGHRS and CDR2 YFSETQ. After removal of 2 bases from V and 3 bases from J, the junction contained 9 bases not matched to a gene. This CDR3 is built from 16 residues. The CDR3 DNA sequence: TGCGCCAGCAGCTTAGGTACAGGGGTTGGGACAGATACGCAGTATTTT. Its protein product is CASSLGTGVGTDTQYF.

The gene calls are TRBV7-9 and TRBJ2-1, with TRBD2 identical over 16 bases. Losses at the gene ends were 5 bases for V and 7 bases for J; bases not matched to a gene: 8. The CDR3 loop spans 17 amino acids. Germline loops: CDR1 SEHNR, CDR2 FQNEAQ (reference sequence). The CDR3 DNA reads TGTGCCAGCAGCAAGGGACTAGCGGGAGGGCCCAGGAATGAGCAGTTCTTC. Amino acid sequence: CASSKGLAGGPRNEQFF.

V gene TRBV4-1 combines with J gene TRBJ2-7, with a tentative D call TRBD2 (5 bases). Trimming shortened V by 1 base and J by 4 bases, and 8 bases separated the two germline ends. CDR1 and CDR2 (germline): MGHRA, YSYEKL. CDR3 length: 13 residues. CDR3 loop: CASSQGEYYEQYF. CDR3 coding DNA: TGCGCCAGCAGCCAAGGGGAGTATTACGAGCAGTACTTC.

This clone was observed a handful of times. The V call is TRBV7-2, the J call TRBJ2-7, with 12 bases lining up with TRBD2. CDR3 size: 15 residues. Germline CDR1 reads SGHTA; CDR2 reads FQGNSA. Trimming cost V 5 bases and J 7 bases; bases outside gene matches: 9. The CDR3 here is CASSPRLAGAEEQYF. In DNA form, the CDR3 reads TGTGCCAGCAGCCCCCGACTAGCGGGAGCGGAGGAGCAGTACTTC. The variable domain in full, with the rest retrieved from reference TRBV7-2 and TRBJ2-7, is GAGVSQSPSNKVTEKGKDVELRCDPISGHTALYWYRQSLGQGLEFLIYFQGNSAPDKSGLPSDRFSAERTGGSVSTLTIQRTQQEDSAVYLCASSPRLAGAEEQYFGPGTRLTVT.

V usage is TRBV7-9 and J usage is TRBJ2-6, with D unclear. Germline V gives CDR1 SEHNR, CDR2 FQNEAQ (reference sequence). Trimming took 6 bases from V and 0 from J, leaving 18 bases between them. The CDR3 runs 18 residues. CDR3 in amino acids: CASSLSYRPPSGANVLTF. The CDR3 coding sequence is TGTGCCAGCAGTCTCTCGTACAGACCACCCTCTGGGGCCAACGTCCTGACTTTC.

To note about this clone: A read error may explain this, as a much larger clone is one base away. This specimen includes other DNA sequences encoding the same CDR3. V gene TRBV7-9 combines with J gene TRBJ2-1, with D hard to call. V was trimmed by 5 bases and J by 0 bases, leaving 5 bases between them. The CDR3 is 13 amino acids. Per germline, CDR1 SEHNR and CDR2 FQNEAQ (reference sequence). In DNA, the CDR3 is TGTGCCAGCAGCCCCAGCTCCTACAATGAGCAGTTCTTC. Residues: CASSPSSYNEQFF.

The chain couples TRBV30 to TRBJ1-5; D perhaps matches TRBD1 (6 bases). The CDR3 spans 17 residues. Trimming pared 2 bases from V and 4 bases from J, leaving 21 bases between. Germline CDR1 GTSNPN, CDR2 SVGIG (reference sequence). The CDR3 DNA is TGTGCCTGGAGTCCGGGACACGCTGTTACCCCGAATCAGCCCCAGCATTTT. Translation: CAWSPGHAVTPNQPQHF.

This clone was counted only a few times. This sequence joins TRBV29-1 and TRBJ1-4, with D unclear. Trimming pared 3 bases from V and 7 bases from J, leaving 9 bases between. Germline CDR1 is SQVTM and CDR2 is ANQGSEA. CDR3 size: 12 residues. The CDR3 loop is CSVEKGGEKLFF. The CDR3 nucleotides are TGCAGCGTTGAGAAGGGAGGTGAAAAACTGTTTTTT.

V usage is TRBV13 and J usage is TRBJ2-1, with 13 bases lining up with TRBD2. This CDR3 is built from 16 residues. Unmatched junction bases numbered 4, after V lost 3 bases and J lost 5 bases. Germline V CDR1 and CDR2: PRHDT, FYEKMQ (reference sequence). CDR3 protein: CASSLWTSGSDNEQFF. CDR3 coding DNA: TGTGCCAGCAGCTTGTGGACTAGCGGGAGTGACAATGAGCAGTTCTTC.

This clone occurred a few times. The rearrangement joins TRBV29-1 to TRBJ1-1; the D is unclear. Looked up from germline, CDR1 is SQVTM and CDR2 is ANQGSEA. V lost 6 bases, J lost 1 base, and 15 bases lay in between. The CDR3 runs 14 residues. CDR3 loop: CSVTARLGNTEAFF. The CDR3 bases are TGCAGCGTAACAGCACGGTTGGGGAACACTGAAGCTTTCTTT.

This clone was detected only a few times. In DNA form, the CDR3 reads TGCGCCAGCAGCCAAGATCCCCCTCTAGCGGGAGTTTCCTCGGGGAATGAGCAGTTCTTC. Its protein is CASSQDPPLAGVSSGNEQFF. The chain employs TRBV4-3 and TRBJ2-1, with 10 bases identical to TRBD2. The CDR3 spans 20 residues. CDR1 is LGHNA and CDR2 is YSLEER in the germline V gene. V was clipped by 0 bases and J by 7 bases; unmatched bases: 18.

This clone appeared a few times. This sequence joins TRBV15 and TRBJ2-1; 7 nucleotides agree with TRBD1. This CDR3 has 15 residues. Germline CDR1 is LNHNV and CDR2 is YYDKDF (reference sequence). V lost 0 bases to trimming and J lost 9 bases; unmatched junction nucleotides: 8. CDR3 sequence reads: CATSREVKGGTEQFF. Here the CDR3 DNA reads TGTGCCACCAGCAGAGAGGTAAAAGGGGGCACTGAGCAGTTCTTC.

V and J are TRBV7-8 and TRBJ2-4; 10 bases are a match to TRBD1. Germline V gives CDR1 SGHVS, CDR2 FQNEAQ. The CDR3 runs to 15 residues. The trim removed 5 bases at V and 6 bases at J, leaving 7 bases unmatched. This chain's CDR3 is CASSQPGQGINIQYF. The CDR3 DNA reads as TGTGCCAGCAGCCAACCGGGACAGGGGATAAACATTCAGTACTTC. Together with reference TRBV7-8 and TRBJ2-4, the CDR3 gives the full variable domain: GAGVSQSPRYKVAKRGQDVALRCDPISGHVSLFWYQQALGQGPEFLTYFQNEAQLDKSGLPSDRFFAERPEGSVSTLKIQRTQQEDSAVYLCASSQPGQGINIQYFGAGTRLSVL.

The chain couples TRBV30 to TRBJ1-5, with D uncertain. With 2 bases removed from V and 6 bases from J, the gap between germline ends came to 11 bases. CDR1 GTSNPN and CDR2 SVGIG come from the germline V gene (reference sequence). The CDR3 is 13 amino acids. CDR3 sequence: CAWSRGSGQPQHF. The CDR3 coding sequence is TGTGCCTGGAGTCGAGGCAGTGGTCAGCCCCAGCATTTT. Looking up the rest from reference TRBV30 and TRBJ1-5 gives the full variable domain: SQTIHQWPATLVQPVGSPLSLECTVEGTSNPNLYWYRQAAGRGLQLLFYSVGIGQISSEVPQNLSASRPQDRQFILSSKKLLLSDSGFYLCAWSRGSGQPQHFGDGTRLSIL.

This chain uses TRBV6-5 with TRBJ2-1; D ambiguous. Trimming took 7 bases from V and 4 from J, leaving 5 bases between them. From germline, CDR1 is MNHEY and CDR2 SVGAGI. There are 11 residues in the CDR3. The CDR3 nucleotides are TGTGCCAGCACCCAATACAATGAGCAGTTCTTC. Its protein product is CASTQYNEQFF.

V usage is TRBV2 and J usage is TRBJ2-3; the D call may be TRBD1 or TRBD2 (5 bases each). V was pared by 7 bases and J by 1 base, with 15 bases between. CDR3 length equals 15 residues. Germline V gene lookup returns CDR1 SNHLY and CDR2 FYNNEI. CDR3 loop: CASTRDGLGTDTQYF. CDR3 DNA sequence: TGTGCCAGCACAAGGGACGGGTTAGGCACAGATACGCAGTATTTT. Based on the CDR3 plus reference TRBV2 and TRBJ2-3, the full variable domain is EPEVTQTPSHQVTQMGQEVILRCVPISNHLYFYWYRQILGQKVEFLVSFYNNEISEKSEIFDDQFSVERPDGSNFTLKIRSTKLEDSAMYFCASTRDGLGTDTQYFGPGTRLTVL.

The chain carries TRBV7-9 and TRBJ2-3; D perhaps matches TRBD2 (5 bases). V shed 5 bases and J shed 2 bases, with 11 bases lying between them. Per germline, CDR1 SEHNR and CDR2 FQNEAQ (reference sequence). The length of the CDR3 is 14 residues. The CDR3 DNA reads as TGTGCCAGCAGCCGCCGCGGGTACACAGATACGCAGTATTTT. It specifies CASSRRGYTDTQYF.

Concerning this clone itself: Other DNA sequences in the sample encode the same CDR3. The J gene is TRBJ2-1, the V gene TRBV5-4; 8 nucleotides agree with TRBD1. This CDR3 contains 15 residues. The germline V gene has CDR1 SGHNT and CDR2 YYREEE (reference sequence). Trimming cost V 1 base and J 4 bases; bases outside gene matches: 4. The CDR3 reads CASSLLTGVYNEQFF. The CDR3 DNA reads as TGTGCCAGCAGCTTGTTGACAGGGGTTTACAATGAGCAGTTCTTC.